Listed here are 4 T cell receptor beta chains from one sample, sequenced in a study of beta chain features in type 1 diabetes. What was sequenced were expressed TCRB transcripts, since all of the isolated RNA had been reverse transcribed. TCRdb keeps only in-frame clones here, not all; method: immunoSEQ multiplex PCR. The sample holds 130,000 to 150,000 clones, under 60% seen once. The sequenced material came from Tregs from blood. These receptors all stem from a man younger than 30 in good health.

The CDR3 loop is CASRELSTDTQYF. DNA of the CDR3: TGTGCCAGCAGAGAGCTTTCCACAGATACGCAGTATTTT. The chain has TRBV7-2 and TRBJ2-3, with no clear D. Germline V gives CDR1 SGHTA, CDR2 FQGNSA. V was shortened by 6 bases and J by 2 bases, with 9 bases between the two germline ends. The CDR3 length is 13 residues. Using reference TRBV7-2 and TRBJ2-3 for the parts outside the CDR3, the full variable domain is GAGVSQSPSNKVTEKGKDVELRCDPISGHTALYWYRQSLGQGLEFLIYFQGNSAPDKSGLPSDRFSAERTGGSVSTLTIQRTQQEDSAVYLCASRELSTDTQYFGPGTRLTVL.

This clone occurred a few times. V usage is TRBV5-4 and J usage is TRBJ2-7; TRBD2 might be the D (5 bases). The germline gives CDR1 SGHNT, CDR2 YYREEE (reference sequence). V was pared by 0 bases and J by 2 bases, with 12 bases between. CDR3 size: 15 residues. The CDR3 sequence is CASSLGLTGTYEQYF. DNA of the CDR3: TGTGCCAGCAGCTTGGGACTTACCGGGACCTACGAGCAGTACTTC.

The V and J genes are TRBV6-1 and TRBJ1-5; D not certain. CDR3 length: 11 residues. Trimming took off 4 bases at V and 6 bases at J, with 4 bases between the two ends. Germline loops: CDR1 MNHNS, CDR2 SASEGT. In nucleotides, the CDR3 is TGTGCCAGCAGTGGAGTTCAGCCCCAGCATTTT. Amino acid sequence: CASSGVQPQHF.

Only one count was recorded for this clone. This sequence joins TRBV10-3 and TRBJ1-3; the D gene is possibly TRBD1 (5 bases). CDR3 length: 14 residues. V gave up 2 bases and J gave up 0 bases, with 5 bases separating them. Germline V lookup: CDR1 ENHRY, CDR2 SYGVKD. CDR3 nucleotides: TGTGCCATCAGTGAGGGACACTCTGGAAACACCATATATTTT. It is translated as CAISEGHSGNTIYF.